This TCR beta chain comes out of a study of control samples from healthy donors and cancer patients. The assay was immunoSEQ multiplex PCR, and TCRdb's table has in-frame clones only and misses some. The table lists 97,000 or so clones, around 90% of them singletons. Germline CDR1 reads KGHDR; CDR2 reads SFDVKD. V dropped 4 bases and J dropped 9 bases, with 11 bases sitting between them. The CDR3 covers 12 residues. Sequenced: blood. The V call is TRBV24-1, the J call TRBJ1-2; D may be TRBD1 (5 bases). This receptor was obtained from a young woman in good health. CDR3 loop: CATSDLGRSYTF. In DNA form, the CDR3 reads TGTGCCACCAGTGACCTGGGACGGAGCTACACCTTC.